The 11 T cell receptor beta chains listed next were all sequenced from one sample in a study of regulatory T cells in long-lasting Graves disease. Documented time point: persistent/refractory GD, antithyroid drugs over 5 years with positive TRAb. RNA from PBMCs was the source of the TCR library. Construction of the TCR beta libraries employed iRepertoire HTBI primers in conjunction with Arm-PCR of CDR3 regions. MiXCR, run by TCRdb on the multiplex PCR reads, gives a single entry per CDR3 protein. Of hundreds of thousands of distinct CDR3 sequences in the sample, about 20% were seen once. This specimen consisted of peripheral blood mononuclear cells (PBMCs), obtained when the disease was refractory, from a patient treated with antithyroid drugs. The receptors originated from a female donor with Graves disease.

Regarding this clonotype: Mismatch with germline at one junction end may stem from a read error. The genes are TRBV12-3 or TRBV12-4 and TRBJ1-2; D perhaps matches TRBD1 (6 bases). The CDR3 covers 14 residues. The DNA for the CDR3 is TGTGCCACCAGTGCGGGGGGGCGCCCCTATGGCTACACCTTC. This codes for CATSAGGRPYGYTF.

The gene calls are TRBV20-1 and TRBJ1-6; D possibly corresponds to TRBD1 (5 bases). Germline V gene data show CDR1 as DFQATT and CDR2 as SNEGSKA (reference sequence). The length of the CDR3 is 12 residues. V lost 7 bases and J 9 bases, leaving 13 bases between the germline ends. This chain's CDR3 is CSVRQGGSPLHF. CDR3 nucleotide sequence: TGCAGTGTTCGGCAGGGCGGTTCACCCCTCCACTTT.

Points on this clonotype: The CDR3 does not end in the conserved phenylalanine or tryptophan, so this is likely a read error. This rearrangement joins TRBV3-1 to TRBJ2-7; 7 bases are a match to TRBD2. J gave up 0 bases and V 2 bases, and 7 bases lay outside the gene matches. Germline V gives CDR1 LGHDT, CDR2 YNNKEL (reference sequence). The length of the CDR3 is 16 residues. The CDR3 loop reads CASSQSDSGLSYEQYL. The CDR3 DNA follows: TGTGCCAGCAGCCAAAGTGATAGCGGGCTCTCCTACGAGCAGTACCTC.

This clonotype appeared a few times. The chain uses TRBV3-1 and TRBJ1-2; D possibly corresponds to TRBD1 (5 bases). Germline V gene sequence: CDR1 LGHDT, CDR2 YNNKEL (reference sequence). V shed 1 base and J shed 2 bases, with 14 bases lying between them. The CDR3 is 16 residues long. The CDR3 reads CASSQGGPGDNYGYTF. The DNA of the CDR3 is TGTGCCAGCAGCCAAGGAGGCCCGGGGGACAACTATGGCTACACCTTC.

Only a few counts were recorded for this clonotype. The chain is built from TRBV2 and TRBJ1-2; D is ambiguous. CDR1 and CDR2 from the germline V gene are SNHLY and FYNNEI. The CDR3 runs 14 residues. The germline V and J ends were trimmed by 6 bases and 6 bases, with 17 bases remaining between them. CDR3 in DNA: TGTGCCAGCAGCGCCGTTCAGTGGGGAGATGGCTACACCTTC. This encodes CASSAVQWGDGYTF.

The chain combines TRBV7-3 with TRBJ1-1; D is undetermined. The length of the CDR3 is 13 residues. CDR1 and CDR2 (germline): SGHTA, FQGTGA. Trimming took off 1 base at V and 7 bases at J, with 10 bases between the two ends. The CDR3 region is CASSLSPADEAFF. CDR3 bases: TGTGCCAGCAGCTTAAGTCCGGCAGATGAAGCTTTCTTT.

V gene TRBV14 combines with J gene TRBJ2-7, with no clear D. CDR3 length: 16 amino acids. The V gene's germline CDR1 is SGHDN and CDR2 FVKESK. Trimming removed 0 bases from V and 3 bases from J, with 15 bases in between. CDR3 protein: CASSQDGPGRDYEQYF. The CDR3 DNA is TGTGCCAGCAGCCAAGATGGCCCCGGAAGAGACTACGAGCAGTACTTC. Full variable domain (rest looked up from reference TRBV14 and TRBJ2-7): EAGVTQFPSHSVIEKGQTVTLRCDPISGHDNLYWYRRVMGKEIKFLLHFVKESKQDESGMPNNRFLAERTGGTYSTLKVQPAELEDSGVYFCASSQDGPGRDYEQYFGPGTRLTVT.

This chain joins TRBV20-1 and TRBJ1-2; D perhaps matches TRBD1 (6 bases). The V end was cut by 5 bases, the J end by 7 bases, with 14 bases between. In germline, CDR1 is DFQATT, CDR2 SNEGSKA (reference sequence). The CDR3 sequence is 12 residues long. The CDR3 loop reads CSAGSRDIGYTF. The CDR3 DNA reads TGCAGTGCTGGATCCCGGGACATTGGCTACACCTTC.

This clonotype was picked up a small number of times. This chain uses TRBV20-1 with TRBJ2-5; D is perhaps TRBD1 (5 bases). Germline V gives CDR1 DFQATT, CDR2 SNEGSKA (reference sequence). V lost 0 bases, J lost 2 bases, and 10 bases lay in between. CDR3 size: 14 residues. The CDR3 sequence is CSARDLTEQETQYF. The CDR3 coding sequence is TGCAGTGCTAGAGATCTGACAGAACAAGAGACCCAGTACTTC.

The sample holds many counts of this clonotype. The J gene is TRBJ1-1, the V gene TRBV30, with D possibly matching TRBD1 (5 bases). The ends were cut back, 4 bases at V and 4 bases at J, with 16 bases in the middle. The length of the CDR3 is 14 residues. The germline gives CDR1 GTSNPN, CDR2 SVGIG (reference sequence). CDR3 in amino acids: CAWTSRGVTTEAFF. The CDR3 bases are TGTGCCTGGACCTCACGAGGGGTTACCACTGAAGCTTTCTTT.

In its sample, this clonotype was seen many times. This rearrangement joins TRBV2 to TRBJ1-4; D remains unclear. CDR1 is SNHLY and CDR2 is FYNNEI in the germline V gene. This CDR3 has 12 residues. V was clipped by 3 bases and J by 8 bases, with 7 bases between them. CDR3 in amino acids: CASSDRMEKLFF. DNA for the CDR3: TGTGCCAGCAGTGATAGGATGGAAAAACTGTTTTTT.